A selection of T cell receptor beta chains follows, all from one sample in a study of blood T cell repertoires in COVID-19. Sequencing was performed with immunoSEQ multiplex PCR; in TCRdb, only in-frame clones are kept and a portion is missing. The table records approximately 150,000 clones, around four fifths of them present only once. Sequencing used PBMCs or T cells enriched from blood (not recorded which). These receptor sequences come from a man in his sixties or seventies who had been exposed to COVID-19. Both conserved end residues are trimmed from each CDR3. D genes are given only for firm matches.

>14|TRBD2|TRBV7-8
ASSTRLAGAPYEQY
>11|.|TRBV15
ATSRFYSSEAF
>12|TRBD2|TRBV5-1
ATKTSEQLGEQY
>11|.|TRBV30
AWGGAGNQPQH
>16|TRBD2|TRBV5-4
ASSLWGSGGARTDTQY
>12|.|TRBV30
AWSVPVAFPGQY
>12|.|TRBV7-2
ASSLVAGSGELF
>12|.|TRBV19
ASRETRGHNEQF
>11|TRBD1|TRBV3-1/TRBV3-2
ASSQVRGQGAF
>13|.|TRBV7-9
ASRVGVGVIHEQY
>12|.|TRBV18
ASSLKREPNTIY
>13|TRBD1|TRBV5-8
ASSLGQAGDTEAF
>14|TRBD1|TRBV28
ASSLSGTGAGNTIY
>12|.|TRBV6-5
ASSYTGPNQPQH
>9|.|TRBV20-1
SAPTAGGYT
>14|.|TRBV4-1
ASSSDYPSSYNEQF
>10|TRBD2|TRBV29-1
SVEGLGETQY
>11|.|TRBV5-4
ASSLRRDTEAF